A selection of T cell receptor beta chains follows, all from one sample in a study of breast tumors, draining lymph nodes, adjacent tissues. TCRdb redid the calling of the multiplex PCR reads with MiXCR, one entry per CDR3 protein. Among roughly 13,000 distinct CDR3 sequences listed, around 53% were seen once. Sequencing was done on a sample of tumor-adjacent breast tissue. The receptors come from a female donor with breast cancer. Some clones in this sample may be carry-over from other donors' samples. The CDR3 runs from the conserved cysteine through the conserved F or W. Fields, in order: V gene, clone size, J gene, CDR3 length, D gene, CDR3 protein, CDR3 DNA. A D gene is named only where the DNA matches it firmly. Size is omitted from some rows. Given values are once, few, many or a class for expanded clones.

V: TRBV10-3
size: .
J: TRBJ2-7
length: 14
D: .
CDR3: CAISGGVMSVEQYF
DNA: TGTGCCATCAGTGGAGGGGTAATGTCGGTCGAGCAGTACTTC

V: TRBV6-1
size: many
J: TRBJ2-5
length: 15
D: TRBD1
CDR3: CASSKTGGGQETQYF
DNA: TGTGCCAGCAGTAAAACAGGGGGCGGCCAAGAGACCCAGTACTTC

V: TRBV20-1
size: .
J: TRBJ2-2
length: 17
D: .
CDR3: CSARDVRGRANTGELFF
DNA: TGCAGTGCTAGAGACGTCAGAGGCAGGGCCAACACCGGGGAGCTGTTTTTT

V: TRBV10-3
size: .
J: TRBJ1-2
length: 13
D: TRBD1
CDR3: CAISKDRVDGYTF
DNA: TGTGCCATCAGTAAGGACAGGGTCGATGGCTACACCTTC

V: TRBV27
size: many
J: TRBJ2-1
length: 14
D: TRBD2
CDR3: CASRRLAGLVEQFF
DNA: TGTGCCAGCAGGAGACTAGCGGGACTGGTTGAGCAGTTCTTC

V: TRBV2
size: .
J: TRBJ1-3
length: 14
D: .
CDR3: CASSGGGTGNTIYF
DNA: TGTGCCAGCAGCGGAGGGGGAACTGGAAACACCATATATTTT

V: TRBV7-7
size: .
J: TRBJ2-1
length: 14
D: .
CDR3: CASPTGQPYNEQFF
DNA: TGTGCTAGCCCCACAGGGCAACCCTACAATGAGCAGTTCTTC

V: TRBV12-3/TRBV12-4
size: .
J: TRBJ1-5
length: 17
D: TRBD1
CDR3: CASSRGTGTGGNQPQHF
DNA: TGTGCCAGCAGTCGAGGGACCGGGACAGGGGGCAATCAGCCCCAGCATTTT

V: TRBV11-2
size: many
J: TRBJ2-2
length: 13
D: .
CDR3: CASSPSNTGELFF
DNA: TGTGCCAGCAGCCCATCGAACACCGGGGAGCTGTTTTTT

V: TRBV6-1
size: .
J: TRBJ2-7
length: 14
D: TRBD2
CDR3: CASSEGTSGNEQYF
DNA: TGTGCCAGCAGTGAGGGGACTAGCGGGAACGAGCAGTACTTC

V: TRBV5-5
size: .
J: TRBJ2-1
length: 12
D: .
CDR3: CASSLDVNEQFF
DNA: TGTGCCAGCAGCTTGGACGTGAATGAGCAGTTCTTC

V: TRBV20-1
size: few
J: TRBJ1-6
length: 14
D: TRBD1
CDR3: CSASRGQGASPLHF
DNA: TGCAGTGCTAGTCGGGGACAGGGGGCTTCACCCCTCCACTTT

V: TRBV9
size: many
J: TRBJ2-1
length: 18
D: TRBD2
CDR3: CASSVHYGTSRPRNEQFF
DNA: TGTGCCAGCAGCGTCCACTACGGGACTAGCAGGCCCCGCAATGAGCAGTTCTTC

V: TRBV2
size: few
J: TRBJ2-1
length: 14
D: .
CDR3: CASSEKVTFNEQFF
DNA: TGTGCCAGCAGTGAAAAGGTCACCTTCAATGAGCAGTTCTTC

V: TRBV29-1
size: .
J: TRBJ1-1
length: 15
D: .
CDR3: CSVGEAGEGNTEAFF
DNA: TGCAGCGTTGGGGAGGCAGGAGAAGGAAACACTGAAGCTTTCTTT

V: TRBV10-3
size: many
J: TRBJ1-2
length: 16
D: .
CDR3: CAIRTTGQPTNYGYTF
DNA: TGTGCCATCAGGACCACTGGACAGCCTACTAACTATGGCTACACCTTC

V: TRBV29-1
size: many
J: TRBJ1-4
length: 15
D: TRBD1
CDR3: CSVDSGYGTGEKLFF
DNA: TGCAGCGTTGATAGCGGGTACGGGACAGGTGAAAAACTGTTTTTT

V: TRBV9
size: many
J: TRBJ1-4
length: 14
D: .
CDR3: CASSVKGDPEKLFF
DNA: TGTGCCAGCAGCGTAAAGGGTGACCCAGAAAAACTGTTTTTT

V: TRBV10-2
size: medium-sized
J: TRBJ2-3
length: 15
D: TRBD2
CDR3: CASSESSAGGDTQYF
DNA: TGCGCCAGCAGTGAGTCTTCTGCGGGAGGTGATACGCAGTATTTT

V: TRBV7-8
size: once
J: TRBJ2-7
length: 13
D: .
CDR3: CASSVTGFHEQYF
DNA: TGTGCCAGCAGCGTAACAGGGTTTCACGAGCAGTACTTC

V: TRBV29-1
size: .
J: TRBJ2-5
length: 12
D: .
CDR3: CSTKQGKETQYF
DNA: TGCAGCACCAAACAGGGTAAAGAGACCCAGTACTTC

V: TRBV29-1
size: .
J: TRBJ2-1
length: 15
D: TRBD2
CDR3: CSVARLAGPYNEQFF
DNA: TGCAGCGTCGCGCGACTAGCGGGGCCCTACAATGAGCAGTTCTTC

V: TRBV5-8
size: many
J: TRBJ1-2
length: 15
D: TRBD1
CDR3: CASSPSFDRGYGYTF
DNA: TGTGCCAGCAGCCCATCTTTCGACAGGGGCTATGGCTACACCTTC

V: TRBV12-3/TRBV12-4
size: medium-sized
J: TRBJ2-2
length: 15
D: .
CDR3: CASSPTNANTGELFF
DNA: TGTGCCAGCAGTCCAACCAATGCGAACACCGGGGAGCTGTTTTTT

V: TRBV2
size: .
J: TRBJ2-7
length: 14
D: .
CDR3: CASSEPPRGYEQYF
DNA: TGTGCCAGCAGTGAACCCCCCCGAGGTTACGAGCAGTACTTC

V: TRBV6-1
size: many
J: TRBJ2-5
length: 12
D: .
CDR3: CASSIRAETQYF
DNA: TGTGCCAGCAGCATAAGAGCTGAGACCCAGTACTTC

V: TRBV7-9
size: .
J: TRBJ2-5
length: 16
D: TRBD2
CDR3: CASSLGLAGSQETQYF
DNA: TGTGCCAGCAGCTTAGGACTAGCGGGGTCCCAAGAGACCCAGTACTTC

V: TRBV5-8
size: many
J: TRBJ2-1
length: 15
D: TRBD2
CDR3: CASSLSSGKDNEQFF
DNA: TGTGCCAGCAGCTTGTCGAGCGGGAAGGACAATGAGCAGTTCTTC

V: TRBV29-1
size: .
J: TRBJ1-2
length: 12
D: .
CDR3: CSVAGQGGGYTF
DNA: TGCAGCGTCGCCGGGCAAGGGGGGGGCTACACCTTC

V: TRBV29-1
size: .
J: TRBJ1-3
length: 15
D: .
CDR3: CSVAPYQGSGNTIYF
DNA: TGCAGCGTTGCACCCTACCAGGGAAGTGGAAACACCATATATTTT

V: TRBV5-1
size: .
J: TRBJ2-7
length: 15
D: .
CDR3: CASSSPGPAVYEQYF
DNA: TGCGCCAGCAGCTCACCGGGACCAGCGGTCTATGAGCAGTACTTC

V: TRBV29-1
size: once
J: TRBJ1-2
length: 13
D: TRBD1
CDR3: CSAPTGSNYGYTF
DNA: TGCAGCGCGCCGACAGGGTCGAACTATGGCTACACCTTC

V: TRBV25-1
size: large
J: TRBJ2-5
length: 13
D: .
CDR3: CASSASAKETQYF
DNA: TGTGCCAGCAGTGCGTCAGCGAAAGAGACCCAGTACTTC

V: TRBV11-3
size: medium-sized
J: TRBJ2-7
length: 12
D: .
CDR3: CASSRAGYEQYF
DNA: TGTGCCAGCAGCCGAGCGGGCTACGAGCAGTACTTC

V: TRBV20-1
size: medium-sized
J: TRBJ2-3
length: 15
D: .
CDR3: CSVSDRDTRTDTQYF
DNA: TGCAGTGTTTCGGACCGGGACACCCGCACAGATACGCAGTATTTT

V: TRBV7-2
size: medium-sized
J: TRBJ2-7
length: 13
D: .
CDR3: CASSLGGYYEQYF
DNA: TGTGCCAGCAGCTTAGGGGGATACTACGAGCAGTACTTC

V: TRBV11-3
size: .
J: TRBJ2-3
length: 14
D: .
CDR3: CASSLGGPTDTQYF
DNA: TGTGCCAGCAGCTTGGGGGGGCCGACAGATACGCAGTATTTT

V: TRBV28
size: .
J: TRBJ1-5
length: 20
D: TRBD1
CDR3: CASSLSGTGGRGFSNQPQHF
DNA: TGTGCCAGCAGTTTATCGGGGACAGGGGGCAGAGGGTTTAGCAATCAGCCCCAGCATTTT

V: TRBV15
size: .
J: TRBJ2-7
length: 13
D: .
CDR3: CATSSLGPYEQYF
DNA: TGTGCCACCAGCAGCTTAGGGCCCTACGAGCAGTACTTC

V: TRBV9
size: many
J: TRBJ2-1
length: 15
D: .
CDR3: CASSSRTSSYNEQFF
DNA: TGTGCCAGCAGCTCACGGACCAGCTCCTACAATGAGCAGTTCTTC

V: TRBV5-8
size: many
J: TRBJ1-3
length: 13
D: .
CDR3: CASSQAGVHTIYF
DNA: TGTGCCAGCAGCCAGGCCGGTGTGCACACCATATATTTT

V: TRBV25-1
size: .
J: TRBJ1-5
length: 14
D: .
CDR3: CASSESSFKEPQHF
DNA: TGTGCCAGCAGTGAAAGCAGTTTCAAAGAGCCCCAGCATTTT

V: TRBV7-2
size: .
J: TRBJ1-3
length: 16
D: .
CDR3: CASSLYGTGSGNTIYF
DNA: TGTGCCAGCAGCTTATACGGAACGGGCTCTGGAAACACCATATATTTT